The 2 T cell receptor beta chains in this list originate from one sample, sequenced in a study of cytomegalovirus exposure and HLA in healthy donors. 60 Vbeta and 13 Jbeta primers were used in PCR. TCRdb keeps only in-frame clones here, not all; method: immunoSEQ multiplex PCR. The sample shows over 65,000 clones, and about 4.2% sits with its ten largest clones. Sequencing was done on a sample of PBMCs. Every receptor here comes from a man aged 25-45 years in good health and CMV-seronegative.

About this clone itself: The junction does not match germline at one end; this may be a read error. The V call is TRBV30, the J call TRBJ2-3, with D perhaps TRBD2 (7 bases). The CDR3 length is 15 residues. Germline-derived CDR1 and CDR2 are GTSNPN and SVGIG (reference sequence). This chain's CDR3 is CAGRRGGGGADTQYF. CDR3 DNA sequence: TGTGCCGGGAGGAGGGGGGGAGGAGGGGCAGATACGCAGTATTTT.

Note on this clone: At one end, the junction sequence differs from germline, possibly due to a read error. The gene calls are TRBV13 and TRBJ1-1, with D uncertain. The CDR3 extends over 11 amino acids. The V gene's germline CDR1 is PRHDT and CDR2 FYEKMQ (reference sequence). This chain's CDR3 is CASSLVLGRSF. As DNA, the CDR3 is TGTGCCAGCAGCTTAGTTCTTGGCAGGTCCTTT.